This T cell receptor (beta chain) is from a study of cytomegalovirus exposure and HLA in healthy donors. Overall study findings and caveats: HLA alleles were associated with 15,000 to 20,000 TCR beta sequences in a later analysis at 0.05 false discovery rate.

The CDR3 totals 15 residues. V lost 0 bases, J lost 3 bases, and 12 bases lay in between. Germline lookup yields CDR1 SGHNT and CDR2 YENEEA. The PCR made use of 60 Vbeta and 13 Jbeta primers. TCRdb's copy holds only in-frame clones and misses some; the assay was immunoSEQ multiplex PCR. The sample's table shows approximately 92,000 clones. As regards this clone: What it recognizes is unknown.

The chain carries TRBV11-3 and TRBJ2-7; D possibly corresponds to TRBD1 (6 bases). Sequenced: PBMCs. This TCR was recovered from a woman aged 25 to 45 in good health and CMV-seronegative. The CDR3 nucleotides read TGTGCCAGCAGCTTAGATGGATCCAGGGGCTACGAGCAGTACTTC. Translation: CASSLDGSRGYEQYF. Full variable domain (outside the CDR3, taken from reference TRBV11-3 and TRBJ2-7): EAGVVQSPRYKIIEKKQPVAFWCNPISGHNTLYWYLQNLGQGPELLIRYENEEAVDDSQLPKDRFSAERLKGVDSTLKIQPAELGDSAVYLCASSLDGSRGYEQYFGPGTRLTVT.